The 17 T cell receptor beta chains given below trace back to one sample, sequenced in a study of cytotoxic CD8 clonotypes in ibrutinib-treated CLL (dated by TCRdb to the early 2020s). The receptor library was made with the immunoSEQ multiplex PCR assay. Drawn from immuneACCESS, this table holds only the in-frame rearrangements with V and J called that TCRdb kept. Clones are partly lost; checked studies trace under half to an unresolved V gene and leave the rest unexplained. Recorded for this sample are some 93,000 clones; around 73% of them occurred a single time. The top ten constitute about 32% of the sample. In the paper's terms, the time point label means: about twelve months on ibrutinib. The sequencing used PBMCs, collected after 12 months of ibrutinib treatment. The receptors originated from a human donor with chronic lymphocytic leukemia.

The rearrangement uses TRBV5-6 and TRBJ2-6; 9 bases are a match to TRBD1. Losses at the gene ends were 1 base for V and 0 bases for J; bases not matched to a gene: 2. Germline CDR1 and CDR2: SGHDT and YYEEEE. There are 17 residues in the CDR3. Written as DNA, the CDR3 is TGTGCCAGCAGCTTGCCGGGACAGGGCTCTGGGGCCAACGTCCTGACTTTC. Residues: CASSLPGQGSGANVLTF.

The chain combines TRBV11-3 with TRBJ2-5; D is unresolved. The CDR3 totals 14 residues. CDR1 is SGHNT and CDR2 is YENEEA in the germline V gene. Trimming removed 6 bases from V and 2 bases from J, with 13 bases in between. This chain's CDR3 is CASSPGSGQETQYF. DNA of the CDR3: TGTGCCAGCAGTCCCGGGTCAGGTCAAGAGACCCAGTACTTC.

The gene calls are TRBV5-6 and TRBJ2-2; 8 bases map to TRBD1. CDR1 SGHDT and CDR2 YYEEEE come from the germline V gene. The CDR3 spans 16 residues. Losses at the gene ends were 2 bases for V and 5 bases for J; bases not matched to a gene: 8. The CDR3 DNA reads TGTGCCAGCAGCTTTATTTACGGACAGGGAACCGGGGAGCTGTTTTTT. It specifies CASSFIYGQGTGELFF.

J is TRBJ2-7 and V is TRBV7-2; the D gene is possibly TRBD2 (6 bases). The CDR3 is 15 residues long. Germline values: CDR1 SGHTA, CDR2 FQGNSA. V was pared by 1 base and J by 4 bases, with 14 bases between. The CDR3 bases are TGTGCCAGCAGCTTAGATGCGGGGATTATTTACGAGCAGTACTTC. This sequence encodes CASSLDAGIIYEQYF.

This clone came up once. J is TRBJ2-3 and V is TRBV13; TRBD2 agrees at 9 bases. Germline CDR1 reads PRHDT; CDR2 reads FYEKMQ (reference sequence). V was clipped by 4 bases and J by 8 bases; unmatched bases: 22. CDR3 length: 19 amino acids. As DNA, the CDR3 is TGTGCCAGCAGCTACGCGGCCGACATAGCGGGGGCCCTCCCCAGTACGCAGTATTTT. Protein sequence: CASSYAADIAGALPSTQYF.

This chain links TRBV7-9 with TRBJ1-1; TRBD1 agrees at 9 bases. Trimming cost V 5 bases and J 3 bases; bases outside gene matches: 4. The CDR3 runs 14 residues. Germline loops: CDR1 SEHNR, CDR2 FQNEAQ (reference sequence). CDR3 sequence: CASSLRQGDTEAFF. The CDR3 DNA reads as TGTGCCAGCAGCCTACGACAGGGGGACACTGAAGCTTTCTTT. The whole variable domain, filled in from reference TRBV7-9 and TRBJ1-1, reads DTGVSQNPRHKITKRGQNVTFRCDPISEHNRLYWYRQTLGQGPEFLTYFQNEAQLEKSRLLSDRFSAERPKGSFSTLEIQRTEQGDSAMYLCASSLRQGDTEAFFGQGTRLTVV.

CDR3 nucleotide sequence: TGTGCCAGCAGCTTGATGGAAAACTATGGCTACACCTTC. Its translation: CASSLMENYGYTF. The rearrangement joins TRBV5-6 to TRBJ1-2; D remains ambiguous. Germline V lookup: CDR1 SGHDT, CDR2 YYEEEE. CDR3 length equals 13 residues. With 1 base removed from V and 2 bases from J, the gap between germline ends came to 6 bases.

CDR3 DNA: TGTGCCAGCAGCTTATCCCTGGCGGGGGGCTCGTACAATGAGCAGTTCTTC. Its protein is CASSLSLAGGSYNEQFF. V usage is TRBV7-2 and J usage is TRBJ2-1; 8 bases fit TRBD2. The CDR3 has 17 amino acids. CDR1 and CDR2 (germline): SGHTA, FQGNSA. V shed 2 bases, J shed 4 bases, and the junction held 10 bases outside the gene matches.

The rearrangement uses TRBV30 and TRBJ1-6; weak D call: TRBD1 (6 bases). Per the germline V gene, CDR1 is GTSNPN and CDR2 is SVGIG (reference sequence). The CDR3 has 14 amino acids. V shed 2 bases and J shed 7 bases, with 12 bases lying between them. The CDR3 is CAWSYNRDNSPLHF. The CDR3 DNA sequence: TGTGCCTGGAGTTATAACAGGGACAATTCACCCCTCCACTTT. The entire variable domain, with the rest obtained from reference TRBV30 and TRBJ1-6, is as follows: SQTIHQWPATLVQPVGSPLSLECTVEGTSNPNLYWYRQAAGRGLQLLFYSVGIGQISSEVPQNLSASRPQDRQFILSSKKLLLSDSGFYLCAWSYNRDNSPLHFGNGTRLTVT.

As DNA, the CDR3 is TGTGCCAGCATAAACAAGAACAGGGAAGGCTACACCTTC. This sequence encodes CASINKNREGYTF. The genes are TRBV6-1 and TRBJ1-2; D possibly corresponds to TRBD1 (6 bases). This CDR3 spans 13 amino acids. Germline V gene lookup returns CDR1 MNHNS and CDR2 SASEGT. Trimming removed 7 bases from V and 8 bases from J, with 17 bases in between.

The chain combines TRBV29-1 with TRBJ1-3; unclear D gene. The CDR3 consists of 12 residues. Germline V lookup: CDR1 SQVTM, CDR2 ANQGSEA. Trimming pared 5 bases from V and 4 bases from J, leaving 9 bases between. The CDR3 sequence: CSVRTGGNTIYF. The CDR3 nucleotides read TGCAGCGTTCGGACCGGAGGAAACACCATATATTTT. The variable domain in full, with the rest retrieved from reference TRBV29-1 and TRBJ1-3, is SAVISQKPSRDICQRGTSLTIQCQVDSQVTMMFWYRQQPGQSLTLIATANQGSEATYESGFVIDKFPISRPNLTFSTLTVSNMSPEDSSIYLCSVRTGGNTIYFGEGSWLTVV.

The CDR3 is CASSQADRAEAFF. CDR3 nucleotide sequence: TGCGCCAGCAGCCAAGCAGACAGGGCTGAAGCTTTCTTT. The chain has TRBV4-1 and TRBJ1-1, with 7 bases aligning to TRBD1. Unmatched junction bases numbered 2, after V lost 1 base and J lost 6 bases. The V gene's germline CDR1 is MGHRA and CDR2 YSYEKL. The CDR3 spans 13 residues.

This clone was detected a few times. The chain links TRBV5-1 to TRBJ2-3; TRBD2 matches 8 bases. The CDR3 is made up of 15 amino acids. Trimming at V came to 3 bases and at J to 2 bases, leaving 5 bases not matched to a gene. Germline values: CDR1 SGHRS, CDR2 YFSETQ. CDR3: CASSSGTRHTDTQYF. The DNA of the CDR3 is TGCGCCAGCAGCTCCGGGACTAGACACACAGATACGCAGTATTTT.

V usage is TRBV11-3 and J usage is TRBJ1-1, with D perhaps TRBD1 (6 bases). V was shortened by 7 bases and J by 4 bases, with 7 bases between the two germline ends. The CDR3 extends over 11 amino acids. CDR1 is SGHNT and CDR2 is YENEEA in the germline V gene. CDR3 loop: CASIGGTEAFF. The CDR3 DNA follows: TGTGCCAGCATAGGGGGCACTGAAGCTTTCTTT.

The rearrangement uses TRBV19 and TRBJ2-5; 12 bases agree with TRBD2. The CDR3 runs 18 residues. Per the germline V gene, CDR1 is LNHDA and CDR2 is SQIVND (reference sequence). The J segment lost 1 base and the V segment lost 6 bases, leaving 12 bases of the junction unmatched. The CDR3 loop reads CASSRSGLAGTRQETQYF. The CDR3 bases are TGTGCCAGTAGCCGATCCGGACTAGCGGGGACGCGCCAAGAGACCCAGTACTTC.

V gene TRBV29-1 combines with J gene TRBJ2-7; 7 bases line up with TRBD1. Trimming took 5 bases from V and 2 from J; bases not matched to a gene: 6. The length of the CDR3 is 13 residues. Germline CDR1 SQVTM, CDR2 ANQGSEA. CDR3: CSVIGQATYEQYF. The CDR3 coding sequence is TGCAGCGTTATTGGACAGGCAACCTACGAGCAGTACTTC.

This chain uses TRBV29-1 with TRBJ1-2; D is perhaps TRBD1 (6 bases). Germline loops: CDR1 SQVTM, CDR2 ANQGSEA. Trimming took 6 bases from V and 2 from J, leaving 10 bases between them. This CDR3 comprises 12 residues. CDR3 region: CSVGGQNYGYTF. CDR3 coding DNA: TGCAGCGTGGGGGGACAAAACTATGGCTACACCTTC.